The T cell receptor beta chain under discussion was sequenced for a study of shared clonotypes between healthy human individuals. The assay used deep level. The repertoire was sequenced with immunoSEQ multiplex PCR; TCRdb's copy has only in-frame clones and lacks some. The table shows 2,100,000 or so clones, with 90% to 97% occurring only once. V lost 5 bases, J lost 3 bases, and 14 bases lay in between. The CDR3 runs to 15 residues. Germline V gives CDR1 SEHNR, CDR2 FQNEAQ (reference sequence). The clonotype was recovered from a man younger than 35 in good health. The gene calls are TRBV7-9 and TRBJ1-5; TRBD1 might be the D (5 bases). The sample was naive CD4+ T cells sorted from blood. As for subset: CD45RA+ positively selected. The CDR3 region is CASSPGGGPNQPQHF. The CDR3 nucleotides are TGTGCCAGCAGCCCCGGGGGTGGCCCCAATCAGCCCCAGCATTTT.